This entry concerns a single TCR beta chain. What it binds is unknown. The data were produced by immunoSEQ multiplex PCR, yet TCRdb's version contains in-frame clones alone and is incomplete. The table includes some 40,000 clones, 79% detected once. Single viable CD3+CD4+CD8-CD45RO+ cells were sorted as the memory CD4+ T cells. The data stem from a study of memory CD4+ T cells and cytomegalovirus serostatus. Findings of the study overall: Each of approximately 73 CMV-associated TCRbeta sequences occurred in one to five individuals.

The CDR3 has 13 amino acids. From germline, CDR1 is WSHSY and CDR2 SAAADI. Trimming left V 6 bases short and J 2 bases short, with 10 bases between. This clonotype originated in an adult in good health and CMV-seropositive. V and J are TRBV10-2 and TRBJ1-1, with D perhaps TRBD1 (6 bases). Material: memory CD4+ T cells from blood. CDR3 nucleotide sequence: TGCGCCAGCAGCAGGGGCGATAACACTGAAGCTTTCTTT. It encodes CASSRGDNTEAFF.